One sample yielded the 4 T cell receptor beta chains listed below, sequenced in a study of CD8 T cells in ankylosing spondylitis. TCRdb ran MiXCR on the 5' RACE reads and lists one entry per CDR3 protein. The sample consists of about 240,000 distinct CDR3 sequences, 8.6% of them appearing once. The sample was blood, either unsorted or a sorted T cell fraction (not recorded which). The source of these receptors is a male donor with ankylosing spondylitis or in good health (not recorded which).

This clonotype was counted many times. This rearrangement joins TRBV20-1 to TRBJ2-3, with TRBD1 as a possible D gene (5 bases). The V end lost 5 bases, the J end lost 4 bases, and 13 bases lay between the germline ends. This CDR3 region has 13 residues. Germline V gene lookup returns CDR1 DFQATT and CDR2 SNEGSKA (reference sequence). The CDR3 DNA follows: TGCAGTGCTTCGACCGTAGGGGCAGATACGCAGTATTTT. It codes for CSASTVGADTQYF.

This clonotype was picked up many times. V usage is TRBV12-3 or TRBV12-4 and J usage is TRBJ2-1, with TRBD2 matching over 9 bases. The CDR3 loop spans 14 amino acids. The junction had 5 bases not matched to a gene; V was cut back by 6 bases and J by 5 bases. The CDR3 DNA follows: TGTGCCAGCAGACCTGCTAGCGGGGACAATGAGCAGTTCTTC. Protein product: CASRPASGDNEQFF.

The V gene is TRBV27, the J gene TRBJ2-5, with 8 bases fitting TRBD2. Germline values: CDR1 MNHEY, CDR2 SMNVEV (reference sequence). The CDR3 has 16 residues. V lost 5 bases and J lost 0; bases outside the gene matches: 8. The CDR3 here is CASSPILAAYQETQYF. CDR3 in DNA: TGTGCCAGCAGTCCCATACTAGCGGCGTACCAAGAGACCCAGTACTTC.

Concerning this clonotype: A much bigger clone sits one base away, suggesting this may be a read error. The gene calls are TRBV9 and TRBJ2-5; 7 bases align to TRBD1. The CDR3 extends over 14 amino acids. Germline CDR1 SGDLS, CDR2 YYNGEE. J lost 6 bases, V lost 3 bases, and 8 bases had no gene match. The CDR3 loop is CASSGEGARKTQYF. The CDR3 DNA reads TGTGCCAGCAGCGGTGAGGGGGCGAGGAAGACCCAGTACTTC.